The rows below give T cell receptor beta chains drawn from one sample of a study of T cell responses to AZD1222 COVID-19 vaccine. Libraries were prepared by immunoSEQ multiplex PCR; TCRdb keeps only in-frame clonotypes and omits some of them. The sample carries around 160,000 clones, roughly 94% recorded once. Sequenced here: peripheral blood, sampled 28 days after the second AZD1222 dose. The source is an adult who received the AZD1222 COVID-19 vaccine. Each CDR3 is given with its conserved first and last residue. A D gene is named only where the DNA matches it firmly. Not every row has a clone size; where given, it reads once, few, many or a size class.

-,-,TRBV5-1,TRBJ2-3,CASSFTDTRTDTQYF,TGCGCCAGCAGCTTTACGGACACCCGCACAGATACGCAGTATTTT
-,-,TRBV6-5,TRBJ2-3,CASSYYRPTRDTQYF,TGTGCCAGCAGTTACTACCGACCTACCAGGGATACGCAGTATTTT
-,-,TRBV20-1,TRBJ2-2,CSASGTSPYTGELFF,TGCAGTGCTAGTGGGACATCCCCCTATACCGGGGAGCTGTTTTTT
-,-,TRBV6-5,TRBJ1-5,CASSYEGEPQHF,TGTGCCAGCAGTTACGAGGGAGAGCCCCAGCATTTT
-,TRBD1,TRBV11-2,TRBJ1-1,CASSSPSGGMNTEAFF,TGTGCCAGCAGCTCTCCCTCAGGGGGAATGAACACTGAAGCTTTCTTT
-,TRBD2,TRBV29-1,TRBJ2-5,CSVDTTEGLAGKETQYF,TGCAGCGTTGACACGACTGAGGGACTAGCGGGAAAAGAGACCCAGTACTTC
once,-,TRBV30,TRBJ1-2,CAWSVGLNYGYTF,TGTGCCTGGAGTGTGGGTCTTAACTATGGCTACACCTTC
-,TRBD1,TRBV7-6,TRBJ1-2,CASSWTDRDGGYTF,TGTGCCAGCAGCTGGACCGACAGGGATGGTGGCTACACCTTC
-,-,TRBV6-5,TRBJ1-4,CASSHSGTNEKLFF,TGTGCCAGCAGCCACTCCGGAACTAATGAAAAACTGTTTTTT
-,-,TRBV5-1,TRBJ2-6,CASSRTGSGANVLTF,TGCGCCAGCAGCCGAACAGGGTCTGGGGCCAACGTCCTGACTTTC
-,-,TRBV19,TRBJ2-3,CASSIGPRSTDTQYF,TGTGCCAGTAGTATCGGACCCCGTAGCACAGATACGCAGTATTTT
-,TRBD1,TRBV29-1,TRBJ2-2,CSVEGPGQGASNTGELFF,TGCAGCGTTGAAGGCCCGGGACAGGGGGCTTCGAACACCGGGGAGCTGTTTTTT
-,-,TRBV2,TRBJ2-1,CASSESLVGRNEQFF,TGTGCCAGCAGTGAATCGCTGGTGGGGAGAAATGAGCAGTTCTTC
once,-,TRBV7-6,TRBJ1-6,CASSPTGNGAPLHF,TGTGCCAGCAGTCCAACAGGGAATGGGGCCCCCCTCCACTTT
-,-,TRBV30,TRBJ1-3,CAWRKGPGNTIYF,TGTGCCTGGAGAAAGGGGCCTGGAAACACCATATATTTT
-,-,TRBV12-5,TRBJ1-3,CASGWAGAGNTIYF,TGTGCTAGTGGTTGGGCAGGGGCTGGAAACACCATATATTTT
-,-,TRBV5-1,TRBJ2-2,CASSLVQTTGELFF,TGCGCCAGCAGCTTGGTACAGACCACCGGGGAGCTGTTTTTT
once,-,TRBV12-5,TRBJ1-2,CASGPNPGDGYTF,TGTGCTAGTGGTCCTAACCCAGGGGACGGCTACACCTTC
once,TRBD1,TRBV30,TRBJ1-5,CAWSGGQGAIRSNQPQHF,TGTGCCTGGAGTGGAGGACAGGGGGCGATTCGGAGCAATCAGCCCCAGCATTTT
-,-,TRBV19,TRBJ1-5,CASSIDLGGPQHF,TGTGCCAGTAGTATAGACCTGGGGGGGCCCCAGCATTTT
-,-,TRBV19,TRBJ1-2,CASSISGAGDYGYTF,TGTGCCAGTAGTATTTCGGGGGCCGGAGACTATGGCTACACCTTC
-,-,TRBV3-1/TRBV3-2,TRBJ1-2,CASSQVFRDGYTF,TGTGCCAGCAGCCAAGTTTTTAGGGATGGCTACACCTTC
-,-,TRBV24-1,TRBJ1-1,CATAHQVGAEAFF,TGTGCCACGGCTCATCAGGTTGGTGCTGAAGCTTTCTTT
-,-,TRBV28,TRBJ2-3,CASSPGAANTDTQYF,TGTGCCAGCAGTCCCGGGGCGGCCAACACAGATACGCAGTATTTT
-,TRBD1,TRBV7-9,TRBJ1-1,CASSATGQGVTEAFF,TGTGCCAGCAGCGCGACGGGACAGGGGGTGACTGAAGCTTTCTTT
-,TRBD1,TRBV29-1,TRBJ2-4,CSAVDRGSGNIQYF,TGCAGCGCCGTTGACAGGGGCTCGGGGAACATTCAGTACTTC
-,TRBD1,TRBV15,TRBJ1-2,CATSRSGTGYKGYTF,TGTGCCACCAGCAGATCCGGGACAGGGTACAAGGGCTACACCTTC
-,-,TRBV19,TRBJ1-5,CASRTQGGSNQPQHF,TGTGCCAGTAGAACTCAGGGTGGCAGCAATCAGCCCCAGCATTTT
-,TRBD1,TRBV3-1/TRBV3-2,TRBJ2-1,CASHNTGTGGCEQFF,TGTGCCAGCCACAACACCGGGACAGGGGGCTGTGAGCAGTTCTTC
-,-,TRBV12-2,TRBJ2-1,CASRLLLRGRDYNEQFF,TGTGCAAGTCGCTTATTGTTGCGCGGGAGGGACTACAATGAGCAGTTCTTC
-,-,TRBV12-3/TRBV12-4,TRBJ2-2,CASSLKAGELFF,TGTGCCAGCAGTTTAAAGGCCGGGGAGCTGTTTTTT
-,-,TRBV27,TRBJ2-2,CASSSRLASNTGELFF,TGTGCCAGCAGTAGTCGGCTAGCATCGAACACCGGGGAGCTGTTTTTT
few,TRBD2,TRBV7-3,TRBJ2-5,CASSASGRARETQYF,TGTGCCAGCAGTGCTAGCGGGAGGGCCAGGGAGACCCAGTACTTC
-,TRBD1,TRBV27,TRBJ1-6,CASSSADRGVSTLHF,TGTGCCAGCAGTTCGGCGGACAGGGGTGTTTCGACCCTCCACTTT
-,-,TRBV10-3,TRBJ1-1,CAISERTGDTEAFF,TGTGCCATCAGCGAGCGGACGGGAGACACTGAAGCTTTCTTT
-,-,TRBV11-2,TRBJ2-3,CASSSDGDTQYF,TGTGCCAGCAGCTCGGACGGAGATACGCAGTATTTT
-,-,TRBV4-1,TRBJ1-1,CASSQDGGTRTEAFF,TGCGCCAGCAGCCAAGATGGGGGGACAAGGACTGAAGCTTTCTTT
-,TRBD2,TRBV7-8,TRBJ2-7,CASRRDYPYEQYF,TGTGCCAGCCGCCGGGACTACCCCTACGAGCAGTACTTC
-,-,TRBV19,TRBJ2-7,CASSWQGSYEQYF,TGTGCCAGTAGTTGGCAGGGGTCCTACGAGCAGTACTTC
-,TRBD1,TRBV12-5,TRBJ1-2,CASGLVDRANYGYTF,TGTGCTAGTGGTTTGGTTGACAGGGCTAACTATGGCTACACCTTC
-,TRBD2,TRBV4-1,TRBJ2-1,CASSQGLADYNEQFF,TGCGCCAGCAGCCAAGGTCTAGCGGACTACAATGAGCAGTTCTTC
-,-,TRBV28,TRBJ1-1,CASTQLGENHLNTEAFF,TGTGCCAGCACCCAATTGGGCGAGAACCACTTGAACACTGAAGCTTTCTTT
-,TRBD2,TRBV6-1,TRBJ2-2,CACAFRLADTGELFF,TGTGCCTGCGCATTTCGACTAGCGGACACCGGGGAGCTGTTTTTT
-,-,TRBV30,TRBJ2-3,CAWRQQLSFTDTQYF,TGTGCCTGGAGACAGCAATTGTCTTTTACAGATACGCAGTATTTT
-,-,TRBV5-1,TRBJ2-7,CASSQTTTAYEQYF,TGCGCCAGCAGCCAAACGACTACCGCCTACGAGCAGTACTTC
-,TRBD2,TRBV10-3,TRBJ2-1,CAISDRAGGVYNEQFF,TGTGCCATCAGTGACCGAGCGGGAGGGGTCTACAATGAGCAGTTCTTC
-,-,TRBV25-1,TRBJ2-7,CASSEFYEQYF,TGTGCCAGCAGTGAGTTCTACGAGCAGTACTTC
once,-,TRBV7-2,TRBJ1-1,CASSLRVRNMNTEAFF,TGTGCCAGCAGCTTACGGGTTCGAAACATGAACACTGAAGCTTTCTTT
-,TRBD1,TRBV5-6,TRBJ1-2,CASSPDRGYGYTF,TGTGCCAGCAGCCCGGACAGGGGTTATGGCTACACCTTC
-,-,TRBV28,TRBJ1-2,CASSPQENYGYTF,TGTGCCAGCAGCCCGCAAGAAAACTATGGCTACACCTTC
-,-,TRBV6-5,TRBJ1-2,CASSYGAGNGYTF,TGTGCCAGCAGTTACGGGGCAGGGAATGGCTACACCTTC
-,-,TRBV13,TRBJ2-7,CASSLGMSREQYF,TGTGCCAGCAGCTTAGGGATGTCACGCGAGCAGTACTTC
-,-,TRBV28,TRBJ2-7,CASSPPGPAGDEQYF,TGTGCCAGCAGTCCCCCCGGTCCCGCAGGTGACGAGCAGTACTTC